This TCR beta chain was obtained from a study of T cells in Graves' hyperthyroidism and ophthalmopathy. Points from the study as a whole: Ophthalmopathy was identified by the model a median about seven months ahead of onset.

This clonotype was recorded many times. Its antigen is undetermined. Patients aged 18 to 65 with hyperthyroidism were newly diagnosed, with duration under 2 months. The study excluded patients with uncontrolled infection, other autoimmune disease, pregnancy or lactation. On the basis of clinical symptoms, serum thyroxine and TRAb, thyroid ultrasound and orbital computed tomography, diagnoses were made. The V end lost 4 bases, the J end lost 7 bases, and 11 bases lay between the germline ends. The CDR3 loop spans 13 amino acids. What was amplified from RNA transcripts were TCR beta CDR3 regions. RT-PCR in the first round (using the HTBI primer set) targeted the TCR CDR3. MiXCR, run by TCRdb on the multiplex PCR reads, gives a single entry per CDR3 protein. The profile covers roughly 800,000 distinct CDR3 sequences, with roughly 40% appearing a single time and more than 7% taken by the ten largest.

The rearrangement links TRBV12-3 or TRBV12-4 to TRBJ1-5; the D gene is possibly TRBD1 (6 bases). The clonotype was recovered from a man younger than 35 with Graves' hyperthyroidism. Sequencing was done on a sample of blood. CDR3 amino acids: CASSSQGKQPQHF. The CDR3 nucleotides are TGTGCCAGCAGTTCACAGGGTAAACAGCCCCAGCATTTT.